This record looks at one T cell receptor (beta chain) sequence and its context. Antigen specificity is unknown. Genomic DNA of each subset was evenly split across several immunoSEQ plates. The repertoire was sequenced with immunoSEQ multiplex PCR; TCRdb's copy has only in-frame clones and lacks some. The sample consists of hundreds of thousands of clones, around 67% of them appearing once. The data originate from a study of shared clonotypes between healthy human individuals. Study results and limitations: Memory subsets had estimated richness that was generally smaller than that of naive subsets. Naive CD4 clonotypes were shared across a handful of donors at approximately 5.3%. Sequencing of the sorted subsets was shown by rarefaction to be incomplete despite large depth.

Trimming shortened V by 0 bases and J by 8 bases, and 19 bases separated the two germline ends. The length of the CDR3 is 16 residues. Germline lookup yields CDR1 SGHRS and CDR2 YFSETQ. The J gene is TRBJ2-3, the V gene TRBV5-1; D may be TRBD2 (5 bases). Specimen: memory CD4+ T cells sorted from blood. Documented subset: CD45RA-negative fraction. The receptor comes from a man aged 25 to 40 in good health. CDR3 protein: CASSLGVIGREGTQYF. The DNA of the CDR3 is TGCGCCAGCAGCTTGGGGGTTATAGGGAGAGAAGGTACGCAGTATTTT.